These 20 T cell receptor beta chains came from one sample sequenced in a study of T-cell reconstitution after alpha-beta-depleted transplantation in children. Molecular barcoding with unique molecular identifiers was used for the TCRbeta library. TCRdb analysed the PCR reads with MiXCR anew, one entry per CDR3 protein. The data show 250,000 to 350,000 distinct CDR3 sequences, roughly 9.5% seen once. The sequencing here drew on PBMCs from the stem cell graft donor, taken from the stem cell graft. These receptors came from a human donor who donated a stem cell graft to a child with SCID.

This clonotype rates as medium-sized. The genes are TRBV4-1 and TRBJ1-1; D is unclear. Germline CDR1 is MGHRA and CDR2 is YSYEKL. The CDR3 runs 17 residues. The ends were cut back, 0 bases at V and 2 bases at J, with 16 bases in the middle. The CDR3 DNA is TGCGCCAGCAGCCAAGATCGGTCGGGCGCCCAAAACACTGAAGCTTTCTTT. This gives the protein CASSQDRSGAQNTEAFF.

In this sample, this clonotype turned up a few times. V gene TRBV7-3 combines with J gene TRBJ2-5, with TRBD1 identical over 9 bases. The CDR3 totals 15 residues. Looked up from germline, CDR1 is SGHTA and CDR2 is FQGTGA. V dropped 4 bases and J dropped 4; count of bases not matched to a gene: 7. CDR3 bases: TGTGCCAGCAGCTACACAGGGGGCCCGGGAGAGACCCAGTACTTC. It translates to CASSYTGGPGETQYF.

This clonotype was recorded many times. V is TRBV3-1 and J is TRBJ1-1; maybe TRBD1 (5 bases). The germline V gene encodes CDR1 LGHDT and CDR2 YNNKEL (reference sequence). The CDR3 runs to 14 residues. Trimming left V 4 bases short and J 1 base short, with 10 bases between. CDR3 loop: CASSLGHGNTEAFF. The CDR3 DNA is TGTGCCAGCAGCCTAGGACACGGGAACACTGAAGCTTTCTTT.

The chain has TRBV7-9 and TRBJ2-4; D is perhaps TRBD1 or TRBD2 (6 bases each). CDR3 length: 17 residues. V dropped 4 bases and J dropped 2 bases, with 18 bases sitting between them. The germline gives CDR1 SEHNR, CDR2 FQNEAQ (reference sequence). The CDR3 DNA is TGTGCCAGCAGCTCCACAAGGACTACAGGGCCCAAAAACATTCAGTACTTC. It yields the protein CASSSTRTTGPKNIQYF.

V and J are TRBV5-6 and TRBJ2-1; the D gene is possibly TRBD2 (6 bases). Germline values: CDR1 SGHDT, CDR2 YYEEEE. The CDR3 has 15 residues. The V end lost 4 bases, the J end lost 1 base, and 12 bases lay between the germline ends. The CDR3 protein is CASSPGGTSYNEQFF. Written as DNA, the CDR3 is TGTGCCAGCAGCCCCGGGGGTACTTCCTACAATGAGCAGTTCTTC.

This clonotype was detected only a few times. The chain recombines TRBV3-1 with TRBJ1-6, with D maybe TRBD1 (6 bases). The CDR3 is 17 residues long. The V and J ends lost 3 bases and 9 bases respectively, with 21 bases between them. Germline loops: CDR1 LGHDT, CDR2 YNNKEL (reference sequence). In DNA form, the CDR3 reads TGTGCCAGCAGCCATCCCCTGAGGGGCAGGGGATCTTCACCCCTCCACTTT. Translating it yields CASSHPLRGRGSSPLHF.

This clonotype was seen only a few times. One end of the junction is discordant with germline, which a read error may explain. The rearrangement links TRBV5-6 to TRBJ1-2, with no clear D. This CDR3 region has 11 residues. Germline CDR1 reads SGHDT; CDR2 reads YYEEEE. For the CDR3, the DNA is TGTGCCAGCGGCTTAGCCGGTGGCTACACCTTC. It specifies CASGLAGGYTF.

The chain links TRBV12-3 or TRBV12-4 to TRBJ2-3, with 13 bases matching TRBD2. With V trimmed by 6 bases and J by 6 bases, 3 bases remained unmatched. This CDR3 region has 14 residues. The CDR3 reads CASRPGLAGDTQYF. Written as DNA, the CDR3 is TGTGCCAGCAGACCGGGACTAGCGGGGGATACGCAGTATTTT.

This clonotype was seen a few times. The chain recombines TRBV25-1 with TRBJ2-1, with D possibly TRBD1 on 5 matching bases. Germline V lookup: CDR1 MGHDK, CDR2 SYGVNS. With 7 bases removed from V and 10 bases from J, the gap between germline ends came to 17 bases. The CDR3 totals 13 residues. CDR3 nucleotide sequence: TGTGCCAGCAACCATAAAAACGGACACGAGCAGTTCTTC. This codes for CASNHKNGHEQFF.

The CDR3 loop reads CASSLASGGSRYF. Here the CDR3 DNA reads TGTGCCAGCAGCTTAGCTAGCGGGGGGTCGCGGTACTTC. The chain joins TRBV7-2 to TRBJ2-7, with TRBD2 matching 10 bases. V gave up 0 bases and J gave up 12 bases; unmatched junction bases: 5. Germline values: CDR1 SGHTA, CDR2 FQGNSA. The CDR3 spans 13 residues.

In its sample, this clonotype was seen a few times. This CDR3 reads CASRGTGVYEQYF. In DNA, the CDR3 is TGTGCCAGCAGAGGGACAGGGGTTTACGAGCAGTACTTC. The chain carries TRBV2 and TRBJ2-7, with 10 bases identical to TRBD1. The junction had 3 bases not matched to a gene; V was cut back by 6 bases and J by 4 bases. The germline gives CDR1 SNHLY, CDR2 FYNNEI. CDR3 length: 13 residues.

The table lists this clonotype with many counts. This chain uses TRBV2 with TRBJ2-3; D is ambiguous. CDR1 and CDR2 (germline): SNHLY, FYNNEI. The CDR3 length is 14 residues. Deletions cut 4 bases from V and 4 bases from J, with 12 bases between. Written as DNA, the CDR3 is TGTGCCAGCAGTGCCCGTAGGACCGCAGATACGCAGTATTTT. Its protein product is CASSARRTADTQYF.

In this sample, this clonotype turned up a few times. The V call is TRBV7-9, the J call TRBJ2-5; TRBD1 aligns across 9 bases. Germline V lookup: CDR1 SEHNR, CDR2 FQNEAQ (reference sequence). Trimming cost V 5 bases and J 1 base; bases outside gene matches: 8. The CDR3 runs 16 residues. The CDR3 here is CASSSTGTGTQETQYF. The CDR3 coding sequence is TGTGCCAGCAGCAGTACCGGGACAGGGACCCAAGAGACCCAGTACTTC.

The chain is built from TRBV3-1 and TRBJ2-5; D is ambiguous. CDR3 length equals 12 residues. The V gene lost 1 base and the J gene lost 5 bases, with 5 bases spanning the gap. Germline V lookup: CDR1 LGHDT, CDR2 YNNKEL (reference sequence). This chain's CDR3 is CASSQVVETQYF. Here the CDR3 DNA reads TGTGCCAGCAGCCAAGTGGTGGAGACCCAGTACTTC.

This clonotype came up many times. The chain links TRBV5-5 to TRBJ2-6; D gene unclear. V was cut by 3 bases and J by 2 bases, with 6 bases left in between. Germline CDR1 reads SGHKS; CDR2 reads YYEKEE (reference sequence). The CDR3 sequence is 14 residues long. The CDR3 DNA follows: TGTGCCAGCAGCTACCTCCCTGGGGCCAACGTCCTGACTTTC. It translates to CASSYLPGANVLTF.

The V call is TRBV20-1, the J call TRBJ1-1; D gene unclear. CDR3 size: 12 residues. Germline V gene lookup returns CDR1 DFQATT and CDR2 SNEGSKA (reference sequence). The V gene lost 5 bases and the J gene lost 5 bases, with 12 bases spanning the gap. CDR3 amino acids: CSASRPGTEAFF. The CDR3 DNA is TGCAGTGCTTCCCGGCCCGGGACTGAAGCTTTCTTT.

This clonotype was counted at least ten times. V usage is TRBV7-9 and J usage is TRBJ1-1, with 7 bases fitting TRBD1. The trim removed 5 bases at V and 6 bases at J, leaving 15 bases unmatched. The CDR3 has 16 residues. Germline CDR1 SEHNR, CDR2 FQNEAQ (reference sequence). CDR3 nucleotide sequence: TGTGCCAGCAGCCAATCAAGGACAGGACAAGGTGCTGAAGCTTTCTTT. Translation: CASSQSRTGQGAEAFF.

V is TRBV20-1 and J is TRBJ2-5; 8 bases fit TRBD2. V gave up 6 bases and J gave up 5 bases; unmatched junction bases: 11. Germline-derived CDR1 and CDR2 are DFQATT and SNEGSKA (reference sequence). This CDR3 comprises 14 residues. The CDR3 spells CSALRRGGMETQYF. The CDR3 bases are TGCAGTGCCCTCCGCCGGGGGGGGATGGAGACCCAGTACTTC.

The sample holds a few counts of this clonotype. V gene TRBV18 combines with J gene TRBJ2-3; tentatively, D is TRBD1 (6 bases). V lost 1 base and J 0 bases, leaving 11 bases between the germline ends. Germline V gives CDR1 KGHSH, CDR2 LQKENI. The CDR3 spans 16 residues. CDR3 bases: TGTGCCAGCTCACCACGAGGGACACCTAGCACAGATACGCAGTATTTT. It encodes CASSPRGTPSTDTQYF. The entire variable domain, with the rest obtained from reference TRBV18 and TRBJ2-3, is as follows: NAGVMQNPRHLVRRRGQEARLRCSPMKGHSHVYWYRQLPEEGLKFMVYLQKENIIDESGMPKERFSAEFPKEGPSILRIQQVVRGDSAAYFCASSPRGTPSTDTQYFGPGTRLTVL.

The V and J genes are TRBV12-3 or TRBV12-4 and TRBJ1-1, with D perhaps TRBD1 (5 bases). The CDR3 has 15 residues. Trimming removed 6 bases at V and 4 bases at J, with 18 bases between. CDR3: CASRTAQGKGTEAFF. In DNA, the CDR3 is TGTGCCAGCAGAACAGCGCAGGGTAAGGGCACTGAAGCTTTCTTT.